This T cell receptor (beta chain) was captured by sequencing in a study of cytomegalovirus exposure and HLA in healthy donors. On the study more broadly: A data release that came early held tens of millions of unique TCRs from HLA-typed donors.

This PCR relied on a set of 60 Vbeta primers and 13 Jbeta primers. The method was immunoSEQ multiplex PCR; TCRdb's version includes in-frame clones alone and lacks a portion of them. Among under 200,000 clones, 60% to 85% were seen once, and the ten largest hold 2% to 2.5%. V trimming: 1 base; J trimming: 7 bases; junction bases outside the gene matches: 6. This CDR3 contains 14 residues. Germline V gene sequence: CDR1 SGHDN, CDR2 FVKESK. The J gene is TRBJ2-5, the V gene TRBV14; 7 nucleotides align to TRBD1. Sequences were obtained from PBMCs. This sequence was found in a man aged 50-59 years in good health and CMV-seropositive. The CDR3 sequence is CASSQGGGSRTQYF. The DNA for the CDR3 is TGTGCCAGCAGCCAAGGAGGGGGCTCCCGGACCCAGTACTTC.